This paragraph reports one T cell receptor (beta chain). The record originates from a study of T cell changes during pregnancy in multiple sclerosis. Sequencing was performed with immunoSEQ multiplex PCR; in TCRdb, only in-frame clones are kept and a portion is missing. This sample has about 50,000 clones; roughly nine tenths occur once, and the top ten carry roughly 0.4%. The sequences come from CD4+ T cells from peripheral blood mononuclear cells, collected after pregnancy. The receptor's source is a female donor with multiple sclerosis, enrolled in a pregnancy study.

The CDR3 region has the DNA TGCGCCAGCAGCACCCGGCAAGTCAGGGGGCCTAACACTGAAGCTTTCTTT. Translating gives CASSTRQVRGPNTEAFF. The chain couples TRBV5-1 to TRBJ1-1; 8 bases are shared with TRBD1. The CDR3 sequence is 17 residues long. Trimming took 4 bases from V and 2 from J; bases not matched to a gene: 13. In germline, CDR1 is SGHRS, CDR2 YFSETQ.